The clone carrying this TCR beta chain showed up just a few times. Its cognate antigen is unknown. cDNA libraries for TCR alpha and TCR beta, carrying sample barcodes and UMIs, came from 5'RACE with constant-segment primers. TCRdb reanalysed the 5' RACE reads using MiXCR and keeps one entry per CDR3 protein. Here the sample spans about 500,000 distinct CDR3 sequences, over 20% being singletons. The sample originates from a study of T-cell memory formation after mild COVID-19. Study context: Most TCR clusters belonged to a single donor.

The study, taken as a whole, reports: Still unconfirmed is whether the second-wave clones peaking on day 37 recognized SARS-CoV-2. The appearance of some responding clones in pre-infection memory suggested that cross-reactive memory joined.

The sample comprised PBMCs or a T cell subset sorted from them (not recorded which). The origin of this receptor is an adult woman who had mild COVID-19 (a few samples of this study predate the infection). Cell type and time point are not known.

The CDR3 loop reads CASRKTSGASYNEQFF. CDR3 DNA sequence: TGTGCCAGCAGGAAAACTAGCGGGGCCTCCTACAATGAGCAGTTCTTC. The chain is built from TRBV12-3 or TRBV12-4 and TRBJ2-1; TRBD2 matches at 10 bases. The CDR3 length is 16 residues. V shed 6 bases, J shed 0 bases, and the junction held 5 bases outside the gene matches.